This TCR beta chain comes out of a study of shared clonotypes between healthy human individuals. Study-wide results and caveats: Among donors, clonotype sharing was expected to be affected by sequencing depth. Tissue TCR repertoires likely differ from these blood-only repertoires.

The unsorted PBMC replicate PCRs were performed with about 280 ng DNA, roughly 30,000 T cell genomes. The protocol was immunoSEQ multiplex PCR, while the TCRdb copy is restricted to in-frame clones and leaves out a portion. There are roughly 500,000 clones in the sample; roughly three quarters occur only once, and over 10% lies in the top ten. V shed 1 base, J shed 1 base, and the junction held 12 bases outside the gene matches. This CDR3 is built from 18 residues. The germline V gene encodes CDR1 KGHSH and CDR2 LQKENI. Everyone who donated was a Caucasian adult who lived in Nashville, Tennessee. Concerning this clone itself: Its antigen remains unidentified.

The TCR was taken from a woman aged 35 to 49 in good health. Some clones in this sample may be carry-over from other donors' samples. The chain carries TRBV18 and TRBJ2-7; 8 bases agree with TRBD2. The sequencing sample was made of PBMCs. CDR3 loop: CASSPRGGNAGPSYEQYF. CDR3 bases: TGTGCCAGCTCACCACGCGGGGGGAATGCGGGTCCATCCTACGAGCAGTACTTC.